These T cell receptor beta chains were read from a single sample in a study of long-term antiretroviral therapy in people with HIV. Using immunoSEQ multiplex PCR, the repertoire was profiled, and TCRdb retains in-frame clones only, with some absent. The table records tens of thousands of clones, 85% of them present only once. Sequencing was performed on unsorted PBMCs, taken 2.3 years after starting antiretroviral therapy. The receptors stem from a middle-aged man with HIV. CDR3s include the opening cysteine and the closing phenylalanine or tryptophan. The D gene is left open where the match is weak. Only part of the rows carry a size: once, few, many, or a class if the clone is expanded.

d_gene | j_gene | abundance | v_gene | CDR3aa | CDR3nt
. | TRBJ2-3 | . | TRBV7-9 | CASSLNFAGTDTQYF | TGTGCCAGCAGCTTAAATTTCGCGGGCACAGATACGCAGTATTTT
TRBD1 | TRBJ1-2 | . | TRBV15 | CATSSLGGQGAIYGYTF | TGTGCCACCAGCAGTCTGGGTGGGCAGGGGGCGATCTATGGCTACACCTTC
. | TRBJ2-5 | . | TRBV5-1 | CASSLDLRLGGTQYF | TGCGCCAGCAGCTTGGATCTCCGCCTTGGGGGGACCCAGTACTTC
. | TRBJ1-2 | . | TRBV5-6 | CASSPEAGYYGYTF | TGTGCCAGCAGCCCAGAAGCAGGGTACTATGGCTACACCTTC
. | TRBJ2-7 | . | TRBV2 | CASLSRGGSYEQYF | TGTGCCAGCCTCTCCAGGGGGGGCTCCTACGAGCAGTACTTC
. | TRBJ2-1 | . | TRBV10-3 | CAINTGTQRNEQFF | TGTGCCATCAATACCGGGACCCAACGGAATGAGCAGTTCTTC
. | TRBJ2-1 | . | TRBV5-1 | CASSQETAYNEQFF | TGCGCCAGCAGCCAGGAGACAGCCTACAATGAGCAGTTCTTC
. | TRBJ2-1 | . | TRBV30 | CAWSVLSRGNEQFF | TGTGCCTGGAGTGTACTGAGCAGAGGAAATGAGCAGTTCTTC
. | TRBJ2-4 | . | TRBV19 | CASSIAPVPERSKNIQYF | TGTGCCAGTAGTATAGCCCCCGTCCCGGAAAGGTCCAAAAACATTCAGTACTTC
. | TRBJ2-3 | once | TRBV13 | CASSFFLAEGGTDTQYF | TGTGCCAGCAGCTTCTTCTTGGCGGAGGGGGGCACAGATACGCAGTATTTT
. | TRBJ2-6 | . | TRBV11-2 | CASSFGRSGANVLTF | TGTGCCAGCAGCTTCGGACGCTCTGGGGCCAACGTCCTGACTTTC
. | TRBJ2-1 | . | TRBV7-2 | CASSYLDGNEQFF | TGTGCCAGCAGCTACCTGGACGGCAATGAGCAGTTCTTC
TRBD1 | TRBJ1-5 | . | TRBV6-1 | CASSERRGQERPGGNQPQHF | TGTGCCAGCAGTGAACGGAGGGGACAGGAAAGGCCCGGAGGCAATCAGCCCCAGCATTTT
. | TRBJ1-1 | . | TRBV5-1 | CASSSGGLEAFF | TGCGCCAGCAGCTCTGGGGGGCTTGAAGCTTTCTTT
. | TRBJ1-1 | . | TRBV19 | CASRVRREKMNTEAFF | TGTGCCAGTCGCGTTCGCCGAGAAAAAATGAACACTGAAGCTTTCTTT
. | TRBJ1-5 | . | TRBV11-3 | CASSLELVENSNQPQHF | TGTGCCAGCAGCTTAGAATTAGTGGAGAATAGCAATCAGCCCCAGCATTTT
TRBD2 | TRBJ2-5 | . | TRBV6-6 | CASSYAAGKYQETQYF | TGTGCCAGCAGTTACGCAGCGGGGAAGTACCAAGAGACCCAGTACTTC
. | TRBJ2-2 | . | TRBV21-1 | CASSEGQGGDTGELFF | TGTGCCAGCAGCGAGGGACAGGGGGGGGACACCGGGGAGCTGTTTTTT
TRBD1 | TRBJ1-2 | few | TRBV7-9 | CASSLAGQGPNYGYTF | TGTGCCAGCAGCTTAGCAGGACAGGGGCCTAACTATGGCTACACCTTC
. | TRBJ1-1 | . | TRBV9 | CASSGDITRGTEAFF | TGTGCCAGCAGCGGGGACATCACACGGGGCACTGAAGCTTTCTTT
TRBD1 | TRBJ2-5 | . | TRBV11-3 | CASSLGATGEGETQYF | TGTGCCAGCAGCTTAGGGGCGACAGGGGAAGGGGAGACCCAGTACTTC
. | TRBJ2-7 | . | TRBV5-1 | CASRWEDPYEQYF | TGCGCCAGCAGATGGGAGGACCCCTACGAGCAGTACTTC
. | TRBJ1-5 | . | TRBV19 | CASNPISDYSNQPQHF | TGTGCCAGTAACCCTATTTCCGATTATAGCAATCAGCCCCAGCATTTT
. | TRBJ2-5 | . | TRBV7-3 | CASSLFGQQETQYF | TGTGCCAGCAGCTTATTTGGACAACAAGAGACCCAGTACTTC
TRBD1 | TRBJ2-7 | few | TRBV19 | CASSMGQGAYEQYF | TGTGCCAGTAGTATGGGACAGGGGGCGTACGAGCAGTACTTC
. | TRBJ2-7 | once | TRBV11-2 | CASSLGHPYEQYF | TGTGCCAGCAGCTTGGGACACCCTTACGAGCAGTACTTC
TRBD1 | TRBJ1-1 | . | TRBV7-8 | CASSLGQINTEAFF | TGTGCCAGCAGCTTGGGACAGATAAACACTGAAGCTTTCTTT
TRBD1 | TRBJ1-3 | once | TRBV6-5 | CASGTGAGNTIYF | TGTGCCAGTGGGACAGGAGCTGGAAACACCATATATTTT
TRBD1 | TRBJ2-2 | . | TRBV19 | CASSTGTVNTGELFF | TGTGCCAGTAGTACCGGGACAGTAAACACCGGGGAGCTGTTTTTT
. | TRBJ1-3 | once | TRBV4-1 | CASSQETPGTGNTIYF | TGCGCCAGCAGCCAAGAAACTCCGGGTACCGGAAACACCATATATTTT